The 16 T cell receptor beta chains listed next were all sequenced from one sample in a study of technical replicates of blood from a few donors. Assay used: immunoSEQ multiplex PCR; TCRdb lists only in-frame clones, some missing. The sample includes roughly 50,000 clones, over 90% of them seen just once. The material sequenced was PBMCs. The receptors stem from a human donor in good health. Some clones in this sample may be carry-over from other donors' samples.

The V gene is TRBV4-2, the J gene TRBJ1-1; 8 bases map to TRBD1. Germline V gene lookup returns CDR1 LGHNA and CDR2 YNFKEQ. J lost 13 bases, V lost 0 bases, and 10 bases had no gene match. The CDR3 spans 14 residues. The CDR3 DNA sequence: TGTGCCAGCAGCCAAGAGGACAGGGAAGTCCCGGTTTTCTTT. This gives the protein CASSQEDREVPVFF.

This chain connects TRBV6-1 to TRBJ1-5; D might be TRBD1 (5 bases). The CDR3 has 14 residues. V was trimmed by 6 bases and J by 7 bases, leaving 16 bases between them. Germline CDR1 is MNHNS and CDR2 is SASEGT. CDR3 sequence: CASSYEGGTQPQHF. For the CDR3, the DNA is TGTGCCAGCAGCTACGAAGGAGGGACCCAGCCCCAGCATTTT.

J is TRBJ2-1 and V is TRBV4-1; 7 bases map to TRBD2. The CDR3 is 18 amino acids. Germline V gives CDR1 MGHRA, CDR2 YSYEKL. V lost 1 base, J lost 0 bases, and 9 bases stayed unmatched. The CDR3 spells CASSQGISGFSSYNEQFF. The CDR3 nucleotides are TGCGCCAGCAGCCAAGGAATTAGCGGGTTTAGCTCCTACAATGAGCAGTTCTTC.

This chain connects TRBV9 to TRBJ2-5; TRBD2 aligns across 15 bases. The CDR3 runs 15 residues. Germline values: CDR1 SGDLS, CDR2 YYNGEE. J was trimmed by 5 bases and V by 3 bases; bases with no gene match: 2. The chain's CDR3 is CASSGTSGGAETQYF. CDR3 nucleotides: TGTGCCAGCAGCGGGACTAGCGGGGGGGCGGAGACCCAGTACTTC.

The CDR3: CARSLERTSGVCREQYF. The CDR3 bases are TGTGCCAGAAGCTTAGAGCGGACTAGCGGGGTATGTCGGGAGCAGTACTTC. The chain joins TRBV5-3 to TRBJ2-7; TRBD2 aligns across 12 bases. TRBV5-3 belongs to the ORF category, with a function that is uncertain. The CDR3 has 17 residues. V lost 2 bases, J lost 7 bases, and 13 bases stayed unmatched.

The CDR3 loop reads CASIERGTSGISSYNEQFF. The DNA of the CDR3 is TGTGCCAGCATTGAACGCGGGACTAGCGGAATCAGCTCCTACAATGAGCAGTTCTTC. The chain couples TRBV27 to TRBJ2-1; the match to TRBD2 covers 11 bases. This CDR3 has 19 amino acids. V lost 7 bases to trimming and J lost 0 bases; unmatched junction nucleotides: 14. Germline assignment: CDR1 MNHEY and CDR2 SMNVEV (reference sequence).

This clone was recorded only once. The gene calls are TRBV28 and TRBJ2-2, with D uncertain. This CDR3 is 12 amino acids long. Germline V CDR1 and CDR2: MDHEN, SYDVKM. V was clipped by 3 bases and J by 6 bases, with 5 bases between them. In DNA, the CDR3 is TGTGCCAGCAGTTTTGACTCCGGGGAGCTGTTTTTT. Protein sequence: CASSFDSGELFF. The full variable domain, completed using reference TRBV28 and TRBJ2-2, is DVKVTQSSRYLVKRTGEKVFLECVQDMDHENMFWYRQDPGLGLRLIYFSYDVKMKEKGDIPEGYSVSREKKERFSLILESASTNQTSMYLCASSFDSGELFFGEGSRLTVL.

V is TRBV7-8 and J is TRBJ1-6, with TRBD1 matching 12 bases. V shed 0 bases and J 8 bases; nucleotides not matched to a gene: 5. The germline V gene has CDR1 SGHVS and CDR2 FQNEAQ. The CDR3 contains 17 residues. The CDR3 loop is CASSLAPGTGGYSPLHF. CDR3 sequence (DNA): TGTGCCAGCAGCTTAGCGCCTGGGACAGGGGGCTATTCACCCCTCCACTTT.

The rearrangement joins TRBV10-1 to TRBJ2-2; no definite D call. The V and J ends lost 1 base and 2 bases respectively, with 8 bases between them. The CDR3 length is 15 residues. Germline CDR1 WNHNN, CDR2 SYGVQD (reference sequence). The CDR3 DNA reads as TGCGCCAGCAGTGAGTTTACGGGTAACACCGGGGAGCTGTTTTTT. Its translation is CASSEFTGNTGELFF.

The chain couples TRBV7-9 to TRBJ2-7; TRBD1 matches at 7 bases. The CDR3 contains 16 residues. The germline CDR1 and CDR2 sequences are SEHNR and FQNEAQ (reference sequence). Unmatched junction bases numbered 11, after V lost 5 bases and J lost 1 base. The CDR3 DNA reads as TGTGCCAGCAGCCCATCAGGGGGACGACAGTCCTACGAGCAGTACTTC. Protein product: CASSPSGGRQSYEQYF.

The CDR3 DNA follows: TGTGCCAGTAGTATTGAGGACAGCTACGAGCAGTACTTC. Translation: CASSIEDSYEQYF. The gene calls are TRBV19 and TRBJ2-7; a possible D gene is TRBD1 (6 bases). Deletions cut 3 bases from V and 3 bases from J, with 9 bases between. Germline-derived CDR1 and CDR2 are LNHDA and SQIVND (reference sequence). The CDR3 has 13 amino acids.

This clone was counted once. This same CDR3 is encoded by further DNA sequences in the sample. The V and J genes are TRBV18 and TRBJ2-7, with TRBD1 identical over 10 bases. In germline, CDR1 is KGHSH, CDR2 LQKENI. This CDR3 spans 13 amino acids. V lost 2 bases, J lost 5 bases, and 0 bases stayed unmatched. The CDR3 DNA is TGTGCCAGCTCACCAGGGACAGGGGACGAGCAGTACTTC. Translation gives CASSPGTGDEQYF.

The chain recombines TRBV6-5 with TRBJ2-7; D is uncertain. CDR3 length equals 14 residues. Trimming cost V 2 bases and J 1 base, with 9 bases left between them. CDR1 and CDR2 from the germline V gene are MNHEY and SVGAGI. Here the CDR3 DNA reads TGTGCCAGCAGTTACCAGGCAGAGTCCTACGAGCAGTACTTC. This encodes CASSYQAESYEQYF.

The genes are TRBV9 and TRBJ2-3; 10 bases are shared with TRBD2. Germline lookup yields CDR1 SGDLS and CDR2 YYNGEE. The CDR3 contains 14 residues. V was pared by 4 bases and J by 6 bases, with 5 bases of the junction left unmatched. CDR3 sequence: CASSKAGGADTQYF. The DNA for the CDR3 is TGTGCCAGCAGCAAAGCGGGAGGGGCGGATACGCAGTATTTT.

The chain links TRBV9 to TRBJ2-1, with D possibly TRBD2 on 5 matching bases. Trimming stripped 3 bases from V and 8 bases from J, with 15 bases between. In germline, CDR1 is SGDLS, CDR2 YYNGEE. The CDR3 runs to 14 residues. The CDR3 is CASSDRTGMDEQFF. DNA for the CDR3: TGTGCCAGCAGCGATAGGACGGGGATGGATGAGCAGTTCTTC.

The chain combines TRBV7-9 with TRBJ2-1; possibly TRBD2 for D (6 bases). The CDR3 sequence is 14 residues long. Germline V lookup: CDR1 SEHNR, CDR2 FQNEAQ (reference sequence). Trimming took off 5 bases at V and 8 bases at J, with 16 bases between the two ends. The DNA for the CDR3 is TGTGCCAGCAGCCCACCGAACGGAGGGGATGAGCAGTTCTTC. Translated, it gives CASSPPNGGDEQFF.